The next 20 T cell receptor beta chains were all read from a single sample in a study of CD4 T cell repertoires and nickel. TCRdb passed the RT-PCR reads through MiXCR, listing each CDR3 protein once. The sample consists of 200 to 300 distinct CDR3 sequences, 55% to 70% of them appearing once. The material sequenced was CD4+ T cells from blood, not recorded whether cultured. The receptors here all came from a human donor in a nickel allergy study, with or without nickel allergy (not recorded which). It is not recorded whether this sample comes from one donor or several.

The CDR3 bases are TGTGCCAGCAGTTCCGCAATTATATTCTCTGGCTACACCTTC. Translated: CASSSAIIFSGYTF. The V and J genes are TRBV12-3 or TRBV12-4 and TRBJ1-2; no clear D. CDR3 length: 14 residues. Trimming took 4 bases from V and 7 from J, leaving 16 bases between them.

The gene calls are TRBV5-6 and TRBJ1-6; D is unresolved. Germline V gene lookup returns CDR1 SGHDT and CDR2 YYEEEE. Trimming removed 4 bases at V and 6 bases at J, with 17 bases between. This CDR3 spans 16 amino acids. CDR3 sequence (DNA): TGTGCCAGCAGCCAAGGACGGATTAGCCTTAATTCACCCCTCCACTTT. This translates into CASSQGRISLNSPLHF.

The CDR3 DNA is TGCGCCAGCAGCCAACAGGGGATAAAACACAATGAGCAGTTCTTC. Its protein is CASSQQGIKHNEQFF. V usage is TRBV4-1 and J usage is TRBJ2-1, with TRBD1 as a possible D gene (6 bases). CDR3 size: 15 residues. CDR1 and CDR2 (germline): MGHRA, YSYEKL. V shed 2 bases and J shed 5 bases, with 13 bases lying between them.

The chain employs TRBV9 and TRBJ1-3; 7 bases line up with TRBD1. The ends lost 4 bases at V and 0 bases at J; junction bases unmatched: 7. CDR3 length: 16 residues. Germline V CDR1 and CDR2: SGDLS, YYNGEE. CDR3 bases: TGTGCCAGCAGCACCCGACAGGGCCGCTCTGGAAACACCATATATTTT. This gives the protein CASSTRQGRSGNTIYF.

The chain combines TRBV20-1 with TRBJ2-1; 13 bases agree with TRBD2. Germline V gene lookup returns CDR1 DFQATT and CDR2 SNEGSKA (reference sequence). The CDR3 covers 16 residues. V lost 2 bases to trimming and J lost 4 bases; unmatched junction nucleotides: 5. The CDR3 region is CSARQGLAGKYNEQFF. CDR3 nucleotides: TGCAGTGCTAGACAGGGACTAGCGGGAAAATACAATGAGCAGTTCTTC.

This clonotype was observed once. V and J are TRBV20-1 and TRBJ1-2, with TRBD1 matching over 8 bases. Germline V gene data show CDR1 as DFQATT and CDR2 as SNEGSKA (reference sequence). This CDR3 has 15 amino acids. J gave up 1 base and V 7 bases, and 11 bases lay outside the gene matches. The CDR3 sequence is CSVPPTGVLNYGYTF. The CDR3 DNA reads TGCAGTGTTCCGCCGACAGGGGTCCTTAACTATGGCTACACCTTC.

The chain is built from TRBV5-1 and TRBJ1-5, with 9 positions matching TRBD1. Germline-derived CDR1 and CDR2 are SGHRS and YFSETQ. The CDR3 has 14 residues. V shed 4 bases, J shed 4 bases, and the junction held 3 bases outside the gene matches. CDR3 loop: CASSPGTGNQPQHF. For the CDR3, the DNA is TGCGCCAGCAGCCCTGGGACAGGGAATCAGCCCCAGCATTTT.

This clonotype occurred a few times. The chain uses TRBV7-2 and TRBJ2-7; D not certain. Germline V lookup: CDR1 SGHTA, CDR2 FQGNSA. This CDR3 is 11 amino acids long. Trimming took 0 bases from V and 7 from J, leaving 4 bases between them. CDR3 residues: CASSLAREQYF. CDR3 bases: TGTGCCAGCAGCTTAGCGAGAGAGCAGTACTTC.

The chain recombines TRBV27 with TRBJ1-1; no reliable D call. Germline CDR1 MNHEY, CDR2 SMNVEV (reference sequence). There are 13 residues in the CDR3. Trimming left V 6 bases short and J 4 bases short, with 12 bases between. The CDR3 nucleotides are TGTGCCAGCAGCATGGGGAAGCTCACTGAAGCTTTCTTT. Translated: CASSMGKLTEAFF.

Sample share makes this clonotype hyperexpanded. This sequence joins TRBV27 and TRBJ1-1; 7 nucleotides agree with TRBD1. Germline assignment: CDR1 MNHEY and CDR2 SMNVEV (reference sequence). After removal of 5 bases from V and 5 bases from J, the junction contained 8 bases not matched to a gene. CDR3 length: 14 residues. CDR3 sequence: CASSKHRGGTEAFF. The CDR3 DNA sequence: TGTGCCAGCAGTAAGCACAGGGGTGGGACTGAAGCTTTCTTT.

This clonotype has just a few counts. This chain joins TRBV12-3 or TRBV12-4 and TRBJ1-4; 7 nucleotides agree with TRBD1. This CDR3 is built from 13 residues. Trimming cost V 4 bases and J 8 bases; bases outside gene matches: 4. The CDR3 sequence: CASSSQQGEKLFF. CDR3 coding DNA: TGTGCCAGCAGTTCTCAACAGGGGGAAAAACTGTTTTTT.

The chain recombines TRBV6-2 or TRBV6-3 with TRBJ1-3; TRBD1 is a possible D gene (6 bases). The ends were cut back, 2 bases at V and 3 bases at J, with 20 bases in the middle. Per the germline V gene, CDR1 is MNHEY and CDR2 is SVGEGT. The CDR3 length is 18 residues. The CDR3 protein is CASSYPPSSTGHGNTIYF. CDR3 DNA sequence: TGTGCCAGCAGTTACCCCCCTTCCTCGACAGGCCATGGAAACACCATATATTTT.

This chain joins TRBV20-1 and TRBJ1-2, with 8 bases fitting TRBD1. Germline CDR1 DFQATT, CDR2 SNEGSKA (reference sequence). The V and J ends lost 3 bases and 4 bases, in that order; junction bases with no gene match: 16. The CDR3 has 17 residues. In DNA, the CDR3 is TGCAGTGCTAGGTTCAGGACCGGGACAGGAGATCCCTATGGCTACACCTTC. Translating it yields CSARFRTGTGDPYGYTF.

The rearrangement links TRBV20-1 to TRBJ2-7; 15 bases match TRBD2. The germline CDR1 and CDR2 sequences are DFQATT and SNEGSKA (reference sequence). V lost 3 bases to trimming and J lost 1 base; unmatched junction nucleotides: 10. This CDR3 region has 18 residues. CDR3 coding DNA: TGCAGTGCTAGCGGAGCGGGACTAGCGGGGGGTTTGTCCTACGAGCAGTACTTC. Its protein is CSASGAGLAGGLSYEQYF.

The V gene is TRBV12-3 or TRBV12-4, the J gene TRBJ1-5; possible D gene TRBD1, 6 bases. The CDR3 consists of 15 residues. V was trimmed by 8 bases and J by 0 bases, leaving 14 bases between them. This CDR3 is CASRRGGTSNQPQHF. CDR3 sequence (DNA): TGTGCCAGCCGACGAGGGGGGACTAGCAATCAGCCCCAGCATTTT.

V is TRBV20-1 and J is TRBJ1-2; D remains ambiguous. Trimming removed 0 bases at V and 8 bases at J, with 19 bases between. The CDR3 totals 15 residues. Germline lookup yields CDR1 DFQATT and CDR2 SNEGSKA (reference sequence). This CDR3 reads CSARDGAGPMGGYTF. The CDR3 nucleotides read TGCAGTGCTAGAGATGGAGCTGGCCCGATGGGGGGCTACACCTTC.

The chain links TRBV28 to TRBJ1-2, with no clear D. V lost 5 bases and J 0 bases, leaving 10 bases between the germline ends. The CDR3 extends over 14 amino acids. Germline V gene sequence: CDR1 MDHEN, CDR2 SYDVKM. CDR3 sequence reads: CASSRLTANYGYTF. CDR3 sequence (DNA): TGTGCCAGCAGTCGCTTAACAGCTAACTATGGCTACACCTTC.

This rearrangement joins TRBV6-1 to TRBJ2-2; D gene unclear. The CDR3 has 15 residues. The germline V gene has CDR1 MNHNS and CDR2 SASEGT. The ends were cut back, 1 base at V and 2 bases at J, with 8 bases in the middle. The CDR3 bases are TGTGCCAGCAGTGAAGTAAGCACCAACACCGGGGAGCTGTTTTTT. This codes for CASSEVSTNTGELFF.

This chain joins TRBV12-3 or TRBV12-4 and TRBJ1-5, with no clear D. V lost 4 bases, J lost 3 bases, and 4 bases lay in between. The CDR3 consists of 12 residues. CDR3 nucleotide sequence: TGTGCCAGCAGTTACGTCAATCAGCCCCAGCATTTT. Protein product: CASSYVNQPQHF.

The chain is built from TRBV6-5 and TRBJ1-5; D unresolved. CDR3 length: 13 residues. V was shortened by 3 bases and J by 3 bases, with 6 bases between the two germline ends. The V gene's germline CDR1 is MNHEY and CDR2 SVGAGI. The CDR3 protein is CASSYGINQPQHF. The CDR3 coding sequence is TGTGCCAGCAGTTATGGCATCAATCAGCCCCAGCATTTT.